The clone carrying this T cell receptor (beta chain) has at least ten counts. This entry belongs to a study of blood T cell repertoires in COVID-19. Across the study: Sites in the United States, Italy and Spain provided acute and convalescent COVID-19 samples. PBMCs, B-cell-depleted T cells, or T cells were the source of the cDNA or gDNA that made up the material.

Authors' data handling: Estimation of nucleated cell counts was performed using reference gene primer amplification. Sequencing was performed with immunoSEQ multiplex PCR; in TCRdb, only in-frame clones are kept and a portion is missing. Clone size and V and J calls were adopted from that table, with D and trimming inferred from the DNA. There are about 84,000 clones in the sample; more than 75% occur only once, and over 6% lies in the top ten. CDR3 length: 13 residues. Looked up from germline, CDR1 is MNHEY and CDR2 is SVGAGI. Trimming removed 7 bases at V and 9 bases at J, with 16 bases between. This receptor was identified in a man between 65 and 85 years old with acute or convalescent COVID-19. The sample comprised peripheral blood. This chain links TRBV6-5 with TRBJ1-5, with D perhaps matching TRBD1 (6 bases). Here the CDR3 DNA reads TGTGCCAGCAACCCACAGGGCACGGGGCCCCAGCATTTT. Its translation: CASNPQGTGPQHF.